Shown below are 21 T cell receptor beta chains from a single sample sequenced in a study of blood T cell repertoires in COVID-19. Generated by immunoSEQ multiplex PCR, the TCRdb table keeps only in-frame clones and is missing some. The sample contains about 220,000 clones, 82% of which appear only once. The specimen sequenced was peripheral blood. The receptors here all came from a woman older than 75 with acute or convalescent COVID-19.

The rearrangement uses TRBV19 and TRBJ2-7; D might be TRBD2 (6 bases). V was trimmed by 5 bases and J by 2 bases, leaving 10 bases between them. This CDR3 contains 13 residues. The germline V gene encodes CDR1 LNHDA and CDR2 SQIVND (reference sequence). Here the CDR3 DNA reads TGTGCCAGTAGTGTGGGAGGAACCTACGAGCAGTACTTC. This encodes CASSVGGTYEQYF. Using reference TRBV19 and TRBJ2-7 for the parts outside the CDR3, the full variable domain is DGGITQSPKYLFRKEGQNVTLSCEQNLNHDAMYWYRQDPGQGLRLIYYSQIVNDFQKGDIAEGYSVSREKKESFPLTVTSAQKNPTAFYLCASSVGGTYEQYFGPGTRLTVT.

This chain connects TRBV28 to TRBJ1-6; possible D gene TRBD1, 5 bases. The ends were cut back, 6 bases at V and 7 bases at J, with 16 bases in the middle. This CDR3 region has 15 residues. Germline-derived CDR1 and CDR2 are MDHEN and SYDVKM. The CDR3 sequence: CASSPPRAENSPLHF. CDR3 DNA sequence: TGTGCCAGCAGCCCCCCCAGGGCCGAGAATTCACCCCTCCACTTT. Combining the CDR3 with reference TRBV28 and TRBJ1-6 gives the whole variable domain DVKVTQSSRYLVKRTGEKVFLECVQDMDHENMFWYRQDPGLGLRLIYFSYDVKMKEKGDIPEGYSVSREKKERFSLILESASTNQTSMYLCASSPPRAENSPLHFGNGTRLTVT.

The chain recombines TRBV5-1 with TRBJ1-2; weak D call: TRBD1 (5 bases). The CDR3 is 15 amino acids. Trimming pared 2 bases from V and 4 bases from J, leaving 15 bases between. The germline V gene encodes CDR1 SGHRS and CDR2 YFSETQ. The CDR3, as DNA: TGCGCCAGCAGCTTCGGACAACAATCGTCCTATGGCTACACCTTC. Amino acid sequence: CASSFGQQSSYGYTF. The variable domain in full, completed from reference TRBV5-1 and TRBJ1-2, reads KAGVTQTPRYLIKTRGQQVTLSCSPISGHRSVSWYQQTPGQGLQFLFEYFSETQRNKGNFPGRFSGRQFSNSRSEMNVSTLELGDSALYLCASSFGQQSSYGYTFGSGTRLTVV.

The chain uses TRBV5-1 and TRBJ2-3, with D possibly TRBD1 on 5 matching bases. Trimming left V 0 bases short and J 2 bases short, with 10 bases between. Germline V gene data show CDR1 as SGHRS and CDR2 as YFSETQ. The CDR3 spans 15 residues. The DNA for the CDR3 is TGCGCCAGCAGCTTGGGTCAGGGCCACACAGATACGCAGTATTTT. Translated, it gives CASSLGQGHTDTQYF.

The chain carries TRBV7-9 and TRBJ1-1, with TRBD1 identical over 9 bases. Germline values: CDR1 SEHNR, CDR2 FQNEAQ (reference sequence). The CDR3 length is 13 residues. Losses at the gene ends were 5 bases for V and 3 bases for J; bases not matched to a gene: 1. The CDR3: CASSRTGDTEAFF. The CDR3 DNA sequence: TGTGCCAGCAGCCGGACAGGGGACACTGAAGCTTTCTTT.

V usage is TRBV7-9 and J usage is TRBJ1-2; 10 bases match TRBD1. This CDR3 region has 14 residues. Losses at the gene ends were 3 bases for V and 3 bases for J; bases not matched to a gene: 1. Per germline, CDR1 SEHNR and CDR2 FQNEAQ (reference sequence). CDR3 protein: CASSLGTGDYGYTF. CDR3 nucleotide sequence: TGTGCCAGCAGCTTGGGGACAGGGGACTATGGCTACACCTTC.

This chain links TRBV10-3 with TRBJ2-1, with 7 bases that match TRBD1. Germline CDR1 ENHRY, CDR2 SYGVKD. The CDR3 is 13 amino acids. Trimming cost V 9 bases and J 6 bases; bases outside gene matches: 8. In DNA, the CDR3 is TGTGCCATAGGGGACAGTTTTATCAATGAGCAGTTCTTC. Encoded protein: CAIGDSFINEQFF.

The rearrangement links TRBV9 to TRBJ1-4; no clear D. Germline V gene lookup returns CDR1 SGDLS and CDR2 YYNGEE. V lost 2 bases, J lost 7 bases, and 12 bases lay in between. The CDR3 contains 14 residues. The CDR3 here is CASSVHGDGEKLFF. In DNA form, the CDR3 reads TGTGCCAGCAGCGTGCACGGGGATGGTGAAAAACTGTTTTTT.

The rearrangement links TRBV6-6 to TRBJ2-7; possibly TRBD2 for D (6 bases). Between the trimmed V and J ends, which lost 5 bases and 1 base, there was a span of 21 bases. The CDR3 is 17 residues long. The germline V gene encodes CDR1 MNHNY and CDR2 SVGAGI (reference sequence). The CDR3 loop is CASSQRVATFQSYEQYF. As DNA, the CDR3 is TGTGCCAGCAGTCAGCGGGTGGCAACATTCCAATCCTACGAGCAGTACTTC.

The CDR3 nucleotides are TGTGCCAGCAGGAATTTAGGGGATGAGCAGTTCTTC. It codes for CASRNLGDEQFF. V gene TRBV7-9 combines with J gene TRBJ2-1, with D possibly matching TRBD1 (5 bases). Germline-derived CDR1 and CDR2 are SEHNR and FQNEAQ (reference sequence). The CDR3 is 12 amino acids. V was shortened by 6 bases and J by 8 bases, with 11 bases between the two germline ends.

A single count supports this clone. This chain connects TRBV12-3 or TRBV12-4 to TRBJ1-1, with D unresolved. The CDR3 is 11 residues long. Deletions cut 8 bases from V and 2 bases from J, with 6 bases between. The CDR3 is CASVVNTEAFF. CDR3 in DNA: TGTGCCAGCGTAGTAAACACTGAAGCTTTCTTT.

This clone was detected only once. The chain joins TRBV2 to TRBJ1-3; no definite D call. This CDR3 has 12 amino acids. Germline V gene lookup returns CDR1 SNHLY and CDR2 FYNNEI. V lost 4 bases and J lost 4, with 5 bases in between. CDR3: CASSVQGNTIYF. As DNA, the CDR3 is TGTGCCAGCAGTGTACAGGGAAACACCATATATTTT.

The chain uses TRBV19 and TRBJ1-1; D is possibly TRBD1 (6 bases). The CDR3 has 12 residues. The V end was cut by 7 bases, the J end by 6 bases, with 12 bases between. From germline, CDR1 is LNHDA and CDR2 SQIVND (reference sequence). CDR3 nucleotides: TGTGCCAGTAACCAGGGGTTTGCTGAAGCTTTCTTT. Protein: CASNQGFAEAFF.

The sample holds one count of this clone. This chain connects TRBV4-2 to TRBJ1-2; D may be TRBD1 (5 bases). From germline, CDR1 is LGHNA and CDR2 YNFKEQ. V dropped 2 bases and J dropped 0 bases, with 13 bases sitting between them. The CDR3 consists of 16 residues. The CDR3 loop reads CASSQPTGTPNYGYTF. The CDR3 region has the DNA TGTGCCAGCAGCCAACCTACAGGTACCCCTAACTATGGCTACACCTTC.

The chain has TRBV28 and TRBJ1-4; 9 nucleotides align to TRBD1. The CDR3 sequence is 15 residues long. From germline, CDR1 is MDHEN and CDR2 SYDVKM. With 5 bases clipped from V and 7 bases from J, the junction kept 8 bases outside the gene matches. CDR3 sequence reads: CASSPRQGGSEKLFF. In nucleotides, the CDR3 is TGTGCCAGCAGTCCCCGACAGGGGGGAAGTGAAAAACTGTTTTTT.

The chain uses TRBV19 and TRBJ1-2; TRBD1 matches 7 bases. Germline trimming cut 8 bases from V and 4 bases from J; bases unmatched to any gene: 10. The CDR3 contains 14 residues. In germline, CDR1 is LNHDA, CDR2 SQIVND (reference sequence). CDR3 coding DNA: TGTGCCAGTCAGGGACAGTCACTCACCTATGGCTACACCTTC. Amino acid sequence: CASQGQSLTYGYTF.

This rearrangement joins TRBV6-1 to TRBJ1-5, with TRBD1 identical over 8 bases. This CDR3 contains 15 residues. Germline V lookup: CDR1 MNHNS, CDR2 SASEGT. J lost 6 bases, V lost 3 bases, and 7 bases had no gene match. CDR3 nucleotide sequence: TGTGCCAGCAGTGACAGGGGGCAGGTTGGTCAGCCCCAGCATTTT. Its translation: CASSDRGQVGQPQHF.

V gene TRBV7-9 combines with J gene TRBJ2-7; D gene unclear. The germline CDR1 and CDR2 sequences are SEHNR and FQNEAQ (reference sequence). V lost 3 bases and J lost 3, with 9 bases in between. This CDR3 spans 13 amino acids. CDR3 sequence: CASSFSGSYEQYF. The CDR3 DNA follows: TGTGCCAGCAGCTTCTCAGGAAGCTACGAGCAGTACTTC.

Notes on this clone: The sample contains more than one DNA sequence encoding this CDR3. CDR3 bases: TGTGCCAGCTCACCAGGGACAGGGAACACCGGGGAGCTGTTTTTT. It encodes CASSPGTGNTGELFF. The chain carries TRBV18 and TRBJ2-2; TRBD1 matches 8 bases. Germline assignment: CDR1 KGHSH and CDR2 LQKENI. The CDR3 runs to 15 residues. The trim removed 2 bases at V and 1 base at J, leaving 0 bases unmatched.

V and J are TRBV3-1 (or the pseudogene TRBV3-2) and TRBJ1-6, with 8 bases aligning to TRBD1. CDR3 length: 15 amino acids. Germline lookup yields CDR1 LGHDT and CDR2 YNNKEL (reference sequence). The V gene end was trimmed by 3 bases and the J gene end by 12 bases; junction bases not matched to a gene: 10. CDR3 loop: CASSHRRTGWRPLHF. The CDR3, as DNA: TGTGCCAGCAGCCACCGTCGGACAGGGTGGAGACCCCTCCACTTT.

The CDR3, as DNA: TGTGCCAGCAAGGAGGGTGCTGGAAACACCATATATTTT. Its protein is CASKEGAGNTIYF. The chain is built from TRBV6-5 and TRBJ1-3, with D hard to call. The CDR3 contains 13 residues. V was pared by 7 bases and J by 2 bases, with 9 bases between. Germline-derived CDR1 and CDR2 are MNHEY and SVGAGI.